The next 29 T cell receptor beta chains were all read from a single sample in a study of cytomegalovirus exposure and HLA in healthy donors. Both 60 Vbeta primers and 13 Jbeta primers went into the PCR. Some clones are missing from TCRdb's copy, which holds only in-frame ones; the method was immunoSEQ multiplex PCR. The table lists over 150,000 clones, roughly 80% of them singletons, with approximately 7% in the top ten. The sample comprised PBMCs. The receptors here all came from a woman in her 30s in good health and CMV-seropositive.

CDR3 coding DNA: TGTGCCAGCAGGAGGACAGGGGGTGGGACTGAAGCTTTCTTT. Its protein is CASRRTGGGTEAFF. The chain recombines TRBV6-5 with TRBJ1-1, with 10 bases matching TRBD1. CDR3 length: 14 amino acids. The junction had 6 bases not matched to a gene; V was cut back by 6 bases and J by 5 bases. The germline CDR1 and CDR2 sequences are MNHEY and SVGAGI.

This clone came up a few times. The chain recombines TRBV10-3 with TRBJ2-3, with TRBD1 matching 8 bases. The V gene's germline CDR1 is ENHRY and CDR2 SYGVKD. The CDR3 spans 18 residues. Unmatched junction bases numbered 11, after V lost 3 bases and J lost 0 bases. The CDR3 nucleotides are TGTGCCATCAGTGAAACGGAGATACAGGGGGTTAGCACAGATACGCAGTATTTT. It translates to CAISETEIQGVSTDTQYF.

The chain joins TRBV6-4 to TRBJ2-2; D is perhaps TRBD1 (6 bases). Germline loops: CDR1 MRHNA, CDR2 SNTAGT. This CDR3 is 14 amino acids long. Trimming stripped 10 bases from V and 8 bases from J, with 20 bases between. CDR3 DNA sequence: TGTGCCACTGGAAGAAACACAGGGACGGGGGAGCTGTTTTTT. This codes for CATGRNTGTGELFF.

The chain couples TRBV5-5 to TRBJ2-7; 12 bases are shared with TRBD1. The ends lost 2 bases at V and 4 bases at J; junction bases unmatched: 4. This CDR3 region has 15 residues. Germline V gene sequence: CDR1 SGHKS, CDR2 YYEKEE (reference sequence). The CDR3 loop reads CASSFWGQGAYEQYF. CDR3 DNA sequence: TGTGCCAGCAGCTTTTGGGGACAGGGGGCTTACGAGCAGTACTTC.

This chain joins TRBV7-2 and TRBJ2-7, with D unresolved. Germline V gene lookup returns CDR1 SGHTA and CDR2 FQGNSA. The germline V and J ends were trimmed by 3 bases and 2 bases, with 8 bases remaining between them. CDR3 length: 13 residues. Here the CDR3 reads CASSLAATYEQYF. The DNA for the CDR3 is TGTGCCAGCAGCTTGGCGGCCACCTACGAGCAGTACTTC.

This rearrangement joins TRBV6-1 to TRBJ1-2; TRBD1 aligns across 7 bases. Germline CDR1 MNHNS, CDR2 SASEGT. Losses at the gene ends were 1 base for V and 4 bases for J; bases not matched to a gene: 3. The CDR3 totals 14 residues. CDR3 coding DNA: TGTGCCAGCAGTGAAGGACAGGGCGGCTATGGCTACACCTTC. Its protein is CASSEGQGGYGYTF.

This chain connects TRBV13 to TRBJ2-6; 7 nucleotides align to TRBD2. CDR3 length: 18 amino acids. With V trimmed by 1 base and J by 1 base, 7 bases remained unmatched. CDR1 and CDR2 from the germline V gene are PRHDT and FYEKMQ (reference sequence). Here the CDR3 DNA reads TGTGCCAGCAGCTTAGTCCCGGGAGGAGAATCTGGGGCCAACGTCCTGACTTTC. Translating it yields CASSLVPGGESGANVLTF.

J is TRBJ1-1 and V is TRBV18, with D possibly TRBD1 on 5 matching bases. V lost 3 bases, J lost 0 bases, and 8 bases lay in between. CDR1 and CDR2 (germline): KGHSH, LQKENI. The CDR3 consists of 14 residues. The CDR3 region is CASSPRQMNTEAFF. CDR3 DNA: TGTGCCAGCTCACCGAGACAGATGAACACTGAAGCTTTCTTT.

The chain joins TRBV4-1 to TRBJ2-2; D remains unclear. The CDR3 has 14 amino acids. CDR1 is MGHRA, CDR2 YSYEKL, per germline. V dropped 2 bases and J dropped 9 bases, with 13 bases sitting between them. The CDR3 bases are TGCGCCAGCAGCCAACCCCGTTTGGGCCGGGAGCTGTTTTTT. The encoded protein is CASSQPRLGRELFF.

The gene calls are TRBV2 and TRBJ1-5; no reliable D call. The V end lost 7 bases, the J end lost 9 bases, and 16 bases lay between the germline ends. There are 13 residues in the CDR3. Germline V gene data show CDR1 as SNHLY and CDR2 as FYNNEI. CDR3 coding DNA: TGTGCCAGCACCCCGGACGGCGAGGGGCCCCAGCATTTT. Translated: CASTPDGEGPQHF.

The V call is TRBV6-1, the J call TRBJ1-6; 9 bases are a match to TRBD1. CDR1 is MNHNS, CDR2 SASEGT, per germline. The CDR3 extends over 14 amino acids. Unmatched junction bases numbered 3, after V lost 4 bases and J lost 8 bases. The DNA of the CDR3 is TGTGCCAGCAGTGTGGACAGGGGAGATTCACCCCTCCACTTT. This codes for CASSVDRGDSPLHF.

The rearrangement uses TRBV5-8 and TRBJ2-5; TRBD1 matches at 9 bases. The junction had 5 bases not matched to a gene; V was cut back by 3 bases and J by 2 bases. Germline CDR1 SGHTS, CDR2 YDEGEE. The CDR3 is 15 amino acids. Here the CDR3 DNA reads TGTGCCAGCAGCTGGGGACAGGGAAAACAAGAGACCCAGTACTTC. The encoded protein is CASSWGQGKQETQYF.

V usage is TRBV30 and J usage is TRBJ1-2; 7 bases align to TRBD1. Germline CDR1 reads GTSNPN; CDR2 reads SVGIG (reference sequence). Losses at the gene ends were 3 bases for V and 8 bases for J; bases not matched to a gene: 12. The CDR3 totals 14 residues. As DNA, the CDR3 is TGTGCCTGGAGGAGGGACAGAACCCTTTTGGGCTACACCTTC. Its translation is CAWRRDRTLLGYTF.

V and J are TRBV28 and TRBJ2-3; the D gene is possibly TRBD2 (7 bases). Per the germline V gene, CDR1 is MDHEN and CDR2 is SYDVKM. There are 16 residues in the CDR3. The V end was cut by 6 bases, the J end by 3 bases, with 19 bases between. CDR3 residues: CASSSPGRGGTDTQYF. CDR3 bases: TGTGCCAGCAGCTCCCCGGGAAGGGGGGGAACAGATACGCAGTATTTT.

V gene TRBV30 combines with J gene TRBJ2-1, with 7 bases identical to TRBD2. This CDR3 is 18 amino acids long. The V gene end was trimmed by 1 base and the J gene end by 2 bases; junction bases not matched to a gene: 14. Germline loops: CDR1 GTSNPN, CDR2 SVGIG (reference sequence). The CDR3 region is CAWSGWGGGKSTYNEQFF. The CDR3 DNA reads as TGTGCCTGGAGTGGGTGGGGCGGGGGAAAATCGACCTACAATGAGCAGTTCTTC.

The V gene is TRBV7-2, the J gene TRBJ1-1; TRBD1 agrees at 8 bases. The CDR3 is made up of 17 amino acids. The germline V gene has CDR1 SGHTA and CDR2 FQGNSA. The V and J ends lost 6 bases and 4 bases, in that order; junction bases with no gene match: 16. The CDR3 loop reads CASRLLAGGRRGTEAFF. CDR3 in DNA: TGTGCCAGCAGACTTTTAGCAGGGGGCCGGCGGGGCACTGAAGCTTTCTTT.

The count of this clone is one. This sequence joins TRBV6-1 and TRBJ2-3; tentative D call: TRBD2 (5 bases). The germline V gene has CDR1 MNHNS and CDR2 SASEGT. The V end lost 4 bases, the J end lost 2 bases, and 7 bases lay between the germline ends. CDR3 length: 13 amino acids. CDR3 residues: CASSGGFTDTQYF. CDR3 nucleotide sequence: TGTGCCAGCAGTGGAGGGTTCACAGATACGCAGTATTTT.

This clone occurred a few times. The chain links TRBV4-2 to TRBJ1-3, with no clear D. Trimming removed 1 base at V and 0 bases at J, with 7 bases between. CDR1 is LGHNA and CDR2 is YNFKEQ in the germline V gene. The CDR3 spans 15 residues. CDR3 sequence: CASSQAPSSGNTIYF. CDR3 DNA sequence: TGTGCCAGCAGCCAAGCTCCGAGCTCTGGAAACACCATATATTTT.

This sequence joins TRBV7-3 and TRBJ1-6, with D possibly being TRBD1 (6 bases). Germline V gene data show CDR1 as SGHTA and CDR2 as FQGTGA. The CDR3 totals 17 residues. V was clipped by 2 bases and J by 4 bases, with 15 bases between them. CDR3 in amino acids: CASSLERDRFYNSPLHF. CDR3 bases: TGTGCCAGCAGCTTAGAACGAGACAGGTTTTATAATTCACCCCTCCACTTT.

The chain has TRBV29-1 and TRBJ2-4, with D possibly matching TRBD1 (5 bases). The CDR3 covers 12 residues. Germline CDR1 reads SQVTM; CDR2 reads ANQGSEA. The V gene lost 2 bases and the J gene lost 8 bases, with 10 bases spanning the gap. CDR3 bases: TGCAGCGTTGAACAGGGCCGGGACATTCAGTACTTC. It is translated as CSVEQGRDIQYF.

The chain joins TRBV27 to TRBJ1-5; weak D call: TRBD1 (5 bases). Per germline, CDR1 MNHEY and CDR2 SMNVEV (reference sequence). The CDR3 is made up of 15 amino acids. V dropped 6 bases and J dropped 1 base, with 13 bases sitting between them. CDR3 DNA sequence: TGTGCCAGCAGCCAATGGGGGGTAAGCAATCAGCCCCAGCATTTT. It codes for CASSQWGVSNQPQHF.

V is TRBV9 and J is TRBJ1-5; a possible D gene is TRBD1 (5 bases). Germline V gives CDR1 SGDLS, CDR2 YYNGEE. CDR3 length equals 15 residues. The germline V and J ends were trimmed by 5 bases and 3 bases, with 15 bases remaining between them. In DNA, the CDR3 is TGTGCCAGCAGTCGGGACGGGGGTATCAATCAGCCCCAGCATTTT. Translating it yields CASSRDGGINQPQHF. The whole variable domain, filled in from reference TRBV9 and TRBJ1-5, reads DSGVTQTPKHLITATGQRVTLRCSPRSGDLSVYWYQQSLDQGLQFLIQYYNGEERAKGNILERFSAQQFPDLHSELNLSSLELGDSALYFCASSRDGGINQPQHFGDGTRLSIL.

This sequence joins TRBV4-3 and TRBJ1-1; D gene unclear. This CDR3 contains 15 residues. Deletions cut 0 bases from V and 0 bases from J, with 8 bases between. Germline values: CDR1 LGHNA, CDR2 YSLEER. The CDR3 region is CASSQEPQMNTEAFF. As DNA, the CDR3 is TGCGCCAGCAGCCAAGAACCGCAGATGAACACTGAAGCTTTCTTT.

The chain carries TRBV4-3 and TRBJ2-2; a possible D gene is TRBD1 (6 bases). V was trimmed by 2 bases and J by 1 base, leaving 11 bases between them. The CDR3 is 16 amino acids. Germline lookup yields CDR1 LGHNA and CDR2 YSLEER. This CDR3 is CASSQSGALNTGELFF. CDR3 bases: TGCGCCAGCAGCCAATCAGGGGCCCTGAACACCGGGGAGCTGTTTTTT.

V gene TRBV27 combines with J gene TRBJ1-5; 9 bases are a match to TRBD1. V gave up 3 bases and J gave up 7 bases; unmatched junction bases: 4. Germline V gene data show CDR1 as MNHEY and CDR2 as SMNVEV (reference sequence). This CDR3 contains 14 residues. CDR3 residues: CASSFGQGMQPQHF. The DNA for the CDR3 is TGTGCCAGCAGTTTCGGACAGGGGATGCAGCCCCAGCATTTT.

The chain carries TRBV7-2 and TRBJ1-2; 7 bases fit TRBD1. V lost 5 bases, J lost 6 bases, and 9 bases stayed unmatched. CDR1 SGHTA and CDR2 FQGNSA come from the germline V gene. This CDR3 is built from 14 residues. CDR3 sequence reads: CASSTTTGRHGYTF. The CDR3 bases are TGTGCCAGCAGCACAACGACAGGGCGGCATGGCTACACCTTC.

In this sample, this clone turned up a few times. The chain links TRBV6-5 to TRBJ2-3; D is unresolved. The CDR3 is made up of 15 amino acids. Germline CDR1 MNHEY, CDR2 SVGAGI. Deletions cut 6 bases from V and 0 bases from J, with 13 bases between. The CDR3 loop reads CASSRRHVSTDTQYF. CDR3 DNA sequence: TGTGCCAGCAGCAGAAGACATGTTAGCACAGATACGCAGTATTTT.

This clone was seen more than once but under ten times. The chain joins TRBV19 to TRBJ2-1; 7 bases line up with TRBD2. After removal of 4 bases from V and 6 bases from J, the junction contained 12 bases not matched to a gene. Germline V lookup: CDR1 LNHDA, CDR2 SQIVND (reference sequence). This CDR3 has 16 residues. The DNA of the CDR3 is TGTGCCAGTAGTACTGGGTGGAGCGGGGCACGCAATGAGCAGTTCTTC. This codes for CASSTGWSGARNEQFF.

The chain joins TRBV4-3 to TRBJ2-5; D is perhaps TRBD2 (5 bases). CDR1 LGHNA and CDR2 YSLEER come from the germline V gene. The CDR3 spans 13 residues. Trimming stripped 4 bases from V and 5 bases from J, with 11 bases between. CDR3: CASSPEGLETQYF. Here the CDR3 DNA reads TGCGCCAGCAGCCCCGAGGGTCTGGAGACCCAGTACTTC.